A single sample is the source of the 21 T cell receptor beta chains below, sequenced in a study of cytomegalovirus exposure and HLA in healthy donors. The PCR used 60 Vbeta and 13 Jbeta primers. Method: immunoSEQ multiplex PCR; TCRdb's copy keeps in-frame clones and lacks some. The data contain around 100,000 clones, 80% to 90% of them singletons. The source material was PBMCs. All receptors come from a man younger than 45 in good health and CMV-seropositive.

The chain employs TRBV19 and TRBJ2-1; TRBD2 matches at 8 bases. Germline CDR1 is LNHDA and CDR2 is SQIVND (reference sequence). V was clipped by 6 bases and J by 10 bases; unmatched bases: 5. The CDR3 length is 12 residues. The CDR3 nucleotides read TGTGCCAGTAGGCGGACTAGCAGGGAGCAGTTCTTC. Protein product: CASRRTSREQFF.

This clone was detected once. CDR3 in amino acids: CASSLGGGAAYGYTF. The CDR3 DNA sequence: TGTGCCAGCAGCTTGGGGGGGGGCGCGGCTTATGGCTACACCTTC. This chain uses TRBV5-5 with TRBJ1-2, with TRBD1 as a possible D gene (6 bases). Trimming took 0 bases from V and 5 from J, leaving 14 bases between them. Germline CDR1 reads SGHKS; CDR2 reads YYEKEE (reference sequence). CDR3 length: 15 residues. Filled out from reference TRBV5-5 and TRBJ1-2, the complete variable domain reads DAGVTQSPTHLIKTRGQQVTLRCSPISGHKSVSWYQQVLGQGPQFIFQYYEKEERGRGNFPDRFSARQFPNYSSELNVNALLLGDSALYLCASSLGGGAAYGYTFGSGTRLTVV.

The chain carries TRBV9 and TRBJ2-1, with no clear D. The V end was cut by 3 bases, the J end by 8 bases, with 15 bases between. The CDR3 contains 14 residues. The V gene's germline CDR1 is SGDLS and CDR2 YYNGEE. The CDR3 spells CASSAAYGRDEQFF. The CDR3 DNA reads TGTGCCAGCAGCGCAGCTTACGGCCGGGATGAGCAGTTCTTC.

The genes are TRBV11-2 and TRBJ1-4, with D possibly TRBD1 on 6 matching bases. The germline V gene has CDR1 SGHAT and CDR2 FQNNGV. Trimming shortened V by 4 bases and J by 6 bases, and 18 bases separated the two germline ends. CDR3 length: 16 residues. The CDR3 DNA is TGTGCCAGCAGCTCAAATAGAGGCCAGGGGTATGAAAAACTGTTTTTT. As protein: CASSSNRGQGYEKLFF.

This clone was seen once. The rearrangement joins TRBV2 to TRBJ1-5; no reliable D call. This CDR3 has 14 amino acids. The germline V gene encodes CDR1 SNHLY and CDR2 FYNNEI. V lost 6 bases, J lost 0 bases, and 9 bases lay in between. CDR3 protein: CASSEEISNQPQHF. In nucleotides, the CDR3 is TGTGCCAGCAGCGAGGAGATTAGCAATCAGCCCCAGCATTTT.

The chain is built from TRBV28 and TRBJ2-7; TRBD2 agrees at 11 bases. The CDR3 covers 16 residues. V lost 5 bases and J lost 5; bases outside the gene matches: 11. Germline V gene data show CDR1 as MDHEN and CDR2 as SYDVKM. The CDR3 DNA reads as TGTGCCAGCAGTCCGACTAGCGGGAATCTAGGTAACGAGCAGTACTTC. Its translation: CASSPTSGNLGNEQYF.

This clone was seen a handful of times. The chain links TRBV18 to TRBJ2-2; D is possibly TRBD2 (5 bases). The V end was cut by 6 bases, the J end by 3 bases, with 8 bases between. Germline V gene sequence: CDR1 KGHSH, CDR2 LQKENI. CDR3 length: 13 amino acids. CDR3 nucleotide sequence: TGTGCCAGCTCCCTCGGGGACACCGGGGAGCTGTTTTTT. It specifies CASSLGDTGELFF.

The V gene is TRBV27, the J gene TRBJ2-7, with TRBD2 identical over 9 bases. This CDR3 has 14 amino acids. Germline V gene lookup returns CDR1 MNHEY and CDR2 SMNVEV (reference sequence). J gave up 0 bases and V 4 bases, and 1 base lay outside the gene matches. The CDR3 region is CASSYSGSSYEQYF. In nucleotides, the CDR3 is TGTGCCAGCAGTTATAGCGGGAGCTCCTACGAGCAGTACTTC.

J is TRBJ1-2 and V is TRBV27; 9 bases match TRBD1. This CDR3 spans 14 amino acids. Trimming took 3 bases from V and 2 from J; bases not matched to a gene: 1. The germline V gene has CDR1 MNHEY and CDR2 SMNVEV (reference sequence). CDR3 protein: CASSFGQGNYGYTF. CDR3 coding DNA: TGTGCCAGCAGTTTCGGACAGGGGAACTATGGCTACACCTTC.

This clone occurred once. The chain combines TRBV28 with TRBJ1-1, with D unclear. There are 13 residues in the CDR3. V lost 3 bases and J 7 bases, leaving 12 bases between the germline ends. Germline assignment: CDR1 MDHEN and CDR2 SYDVKM. The CDR3 nucleotides are TGTGCCAGCAGTTTGGAGGTAGAGGATGAAGCTTTCTTT. This sequence encodes CASSLEVEDEAFF.

The chain links TRBV6-5 to TRBJ1-3; TRBD1 might be the D (6 bases). The CDR3 covers 13 residues. Deletions cut 7 bases from V and 2 bases from J, with 9 bases between. Germline V CDR1 and CDR2: MNHEY, SVGAGI. This chain's CDR3 is CASTRGAGNTIYF. DNA of the CDR3: TGTGCCAGCACCAGGGGCGCTGGAAACACCATATATTTT.

J is TRBJ2-1 and V is TRBV5-1; 8 bases are a match to TRBD2. Trimming cost V 0 bases and J 8 bases; bases outside gene matches: 7. Germline lookup yields CDR1 SGHRS and CDR2 YFSETQ. This CDR3 contains 15 residues. In nucleotides, the CDR3 is TGCGCCAGCAGCTTGGACGGGAGGGCCGGAGATGAGCAGTTCTTC. Translating gives CASSLDGRAGDEQFF.

The V gene is TRBV27, the J gene TRBJ2-1; possibly TRBD2 for D (6 bases). This CDR3 spans 14 amino acids. V was cut by 6 bases and J by 0 bases, with 9 bases left in between. Per the germline V gene, CDR1 is MNHEY and CDR2 is SMNVEV (reference sequence). CDR3 amino acids: CASSLADSYNEQFF. CDR3 in DNA: TGTGCCAGCAGCTTAGCGGACTCCTACAATGAGCAGTTCTTC.

This sequence joins TRBV7-2 and TRBJ2-6; 10 nucleotides agree with TRBD2. In germline, CDR1 is SGHTA, CDR2 FQGNSA. The length of the CDR3 is 19 residues. Trimming at V came to 5 bases and at J to 4 bases, leaving 14 bases not matched to a gene. The CDR3 region is CASSPEALAGVGGANVLTF. CDR3 coding DNA: TGTGCCAGCAGCCCCGAGGCCCTAGCGGGAGTAGGAGGGGCCAACGTCCTGACTTTC.

The chain links TRBV30 to TRBJ2-5; TRBD1 agrees at 10 bases. The J segment lost 6 bases and the V segment lost 5 bases, leaving 6 bases of the junction unmatched. Germline values: CDR1 GTSNPN, CDR2 SVGIG (reference sequence). The CDR3 runs to 13 residues. The CDR3 DNA reads as TGTGCCTGGTGGCGGGACAGGGGTCAGACCCAGTACTTC. Translated, it gives CAWWRDRGQTQYF.

This sequence joins TRBV6-6 and TRBJ1-2; TRBD1 matches at 8 bases. Germline assignment: CDR1 MNHNY and CDR2 SVGAGI (reference sequence). The V segment lost 2 bases and the J segment 4 bases; nucleotides outside the gene matches: 9. CDR3 length: 16 amino acids. CDR3 residues: CASSYGSRTGFYGYTF. CDR3 nucleotides: TGTGCCAGCAGTTACGGGTCTCGGACAGGGTTCTATGGCTACACCTTC.

Ten or more counts support this clone. The chain joins TRBV27 to TRBJ1-4; the match to TRBD1 covers 8 bases. Trimming at V came to 8 bases and at J to 6 bases, leaving 8 bases not matched to a gene. Germline V gene lookup returns CDR1 MNHEY and CDR2 SMNVEV (reference sequence). This CDR3 comprises 14 residues. The CDR3, as DNA: TGTGCCAGCGGTAGACAGGGGCAGCATGAAAAACTGTTTTTT. Protein sequence: CASGRQGQHEKLFF. Variable domain in full (rest from reference TRBV27 and TRBJ1-4): EAQVTQNPRYLITVTGKKLTVTCSQNMNHEYMSWYRQDPGLGLRQIYYSMNVEVTDKGDVPEGYKVSRKEKRNFPLILESPSPNQTSLYFCASGRQGQHEKLFFGSGTQLSVL.

The rearrangement uses TRBV19 and TRBJ2-3, with 8 bases aligning to TRBD2. This CDR3 region has 14 residues. The germline V gene encodes CDR1 LNHDA and CDR2 SQIVND (reference sequence). Germline trimming cut 3 bases from V and 6 bases from J; bases unmatched to any gene: 5. The DNA of the CDR3 is TGTGCCAGTAGTATTAGCGGGACGGGGGATACGCAGTATTTT. Protein: CASSISGTGDTQYF.

Only a few counts were recorded for this clone. The chain joins TRBV7-2 to TRBJ2-3, with 9 bases that match TRBD2. The CDR3 spans 16 residues. The V and J ends lost 2 bases and 8 bases, in that order; junction bases with no gene match: 11. Germline V gene lookup returns CDR1 SGHTA and CDR2 FQGNSA. CDR3: CASSLLMASGTGTQYF. The CDR3 nucleotides read TGTGCCAGCAGCTTACTTATGGCTAGCGGGACGGGTACGCAGTATTTT.

This chain links TRBV7-2 with TRBJ1-1; the match to TRBD1 covers 12 bases. V was pared by 4 bases and J by 11 bases, with 5 bases of the junction left unmatched. Germline V gene sequence: CDR1 SGHTA, CDR2 FQGNSA. The CDR3 has 13 residues. Written as DNA, the CDR3 is TGTGCCAGCAGCTGGGGACAGGGGGCCCCTGCTTTCTTT. It specifies CASSWGQGAPAFF.

V and J are TRBV28 and TRBJ2-5, with 11 bases lining up with TRBD2. The CDR3 has 14 residues. Germline values: CDR1 MDHEN, CDR2 SYDVKM. The V segment lost 7 bases and the J segment 5 bases; nucleotides outside the gene matches: 6. Written as DNA, the CDR3 is TGTGCCAGCACTCTAGCGGGAGGAGGGGAGACCCAGTACTTC. Translating gives CASTLAGGGETQYF.